Below are 4 T cell receptor beta chains sequenced from a single sample in a study of control samples from healthy donors and cancer patients (TCRdb year 2020). The method behind the library was the immunoSEQ multiplex PCR assay. The table comes from immuneACCESS by way of TCRdb, which keeps in-frame sequences with V and J called. Part of the clones is missing from these tables; in studies checked, under half for an unresolved V gene and the rest for unknown reasons. This sample's records show 150,000 to 200,000 clones. Around 2% of the sample goes to the ten largest clones. The sequenced sample consisted of blood. The receptors stem from a woman aged 30 to 39 in good health.

The rearrangement joins TRBV3-1 (or the pseudogene TRBV3-2) to TRBJ1-2, with unresolved D. This CDR3 is 14 amino acids long. CDR1 LGHDT and CDR2 YNNKEL come from the germline V gene (reference sequence). The V end lost 0 bases, the J end lost 4 bases, and 9 bases lay between the germline ends. The chain's CDR3 is CASSQDTASYGYTF. DNA for the CDR3: TGTGCCAGCAGCCAAGATACTGCATCCTATGGCTACACCTTC.

The CDR3 region is CASSPGRGEYEQYF. DNA for the CDR3: TGCGCCAGCAGTCCGGGCAGGGGAGAATACGAGCAGTACTTC. This chain joins TRBV23-1 and TRBJ2-7; possible D gene TRBD1, 6 bases. TRBV23-1 qualifies as an ORF whose function is uncertain. The CDR3 runs to 14 residues. The V and J ends lost 4 bases and 4 bases respectively, with 14 bases between them.

This chain connects TRBV7-8 to TRBJ1-1; the match to TRBD1 covers 8 bases. V lost 0 bases and J lost 1; bases outside the gene matches: 4. CDR1 and CDR2 (germline): SGHVS, FQNEAQ. This CDR3 comprises 16 residues. The CDR3 sequence is CASSLAMGTGNTEAFF. In DNA, the CDR3 is TGTGCCAGCAGCTTAGCCATGGGGACAGGGAACACTGAAGCTTTCTTT.

This chain joins TRBV6-4 and TRBJ2-1, with D possibly TRBD2 on 6 matching bases. The germline V gene encodes CDR1 MRHNA and CDR2 SNTAGT. The CDR3 totals 15 residues. Trimming shortened V by 4 bases and J by 7 bases, and 17 bases separated the two germline ends. The CDR3: CASSAGRGLGNEQFF. The CDR3 DNA sequence: TGTGCCAGCAGTGCGGGGCGGGGACTCGGGAATGAGCAGTTCTTC.